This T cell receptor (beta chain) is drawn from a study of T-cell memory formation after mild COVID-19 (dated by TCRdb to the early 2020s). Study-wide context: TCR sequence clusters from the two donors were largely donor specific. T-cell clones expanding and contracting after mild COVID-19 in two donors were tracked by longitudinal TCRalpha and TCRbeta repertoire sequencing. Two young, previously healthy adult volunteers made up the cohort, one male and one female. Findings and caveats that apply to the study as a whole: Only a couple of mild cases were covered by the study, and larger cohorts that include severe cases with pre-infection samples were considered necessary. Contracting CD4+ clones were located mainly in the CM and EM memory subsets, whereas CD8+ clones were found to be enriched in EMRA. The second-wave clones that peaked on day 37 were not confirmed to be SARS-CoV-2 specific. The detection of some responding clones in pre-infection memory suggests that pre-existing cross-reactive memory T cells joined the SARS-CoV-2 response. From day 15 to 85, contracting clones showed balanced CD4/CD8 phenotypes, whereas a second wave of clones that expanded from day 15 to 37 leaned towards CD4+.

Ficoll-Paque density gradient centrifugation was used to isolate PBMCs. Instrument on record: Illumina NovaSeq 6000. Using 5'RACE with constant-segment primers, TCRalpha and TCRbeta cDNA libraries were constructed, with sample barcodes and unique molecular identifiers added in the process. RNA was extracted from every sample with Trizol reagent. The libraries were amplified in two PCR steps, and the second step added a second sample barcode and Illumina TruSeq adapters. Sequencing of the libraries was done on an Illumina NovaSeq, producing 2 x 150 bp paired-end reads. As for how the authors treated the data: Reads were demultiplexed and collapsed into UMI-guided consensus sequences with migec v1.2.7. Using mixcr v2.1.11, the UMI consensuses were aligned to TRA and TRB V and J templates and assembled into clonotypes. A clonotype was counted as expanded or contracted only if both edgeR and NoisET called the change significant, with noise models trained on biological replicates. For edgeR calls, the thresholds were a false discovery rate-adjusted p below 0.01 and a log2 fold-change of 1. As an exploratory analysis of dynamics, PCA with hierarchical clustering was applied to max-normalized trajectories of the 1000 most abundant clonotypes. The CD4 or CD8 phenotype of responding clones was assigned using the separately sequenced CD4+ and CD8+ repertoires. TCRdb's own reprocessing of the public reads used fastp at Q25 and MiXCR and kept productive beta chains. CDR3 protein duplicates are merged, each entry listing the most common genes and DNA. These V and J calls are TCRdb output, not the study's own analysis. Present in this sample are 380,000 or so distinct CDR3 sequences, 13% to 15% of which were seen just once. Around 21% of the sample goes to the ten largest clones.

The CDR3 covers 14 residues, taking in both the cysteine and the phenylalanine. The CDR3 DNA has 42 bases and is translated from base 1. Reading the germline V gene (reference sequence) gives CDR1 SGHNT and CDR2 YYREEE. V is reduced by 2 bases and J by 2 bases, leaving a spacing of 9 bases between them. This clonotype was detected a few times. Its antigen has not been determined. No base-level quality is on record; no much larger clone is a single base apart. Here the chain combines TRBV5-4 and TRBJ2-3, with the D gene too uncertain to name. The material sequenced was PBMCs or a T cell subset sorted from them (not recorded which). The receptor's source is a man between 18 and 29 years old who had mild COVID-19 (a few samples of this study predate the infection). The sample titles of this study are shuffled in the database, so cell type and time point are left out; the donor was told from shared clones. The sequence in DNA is TGTGCCAGCAGCTTAAAGTTATCCACAGATACGCAGTATTTT. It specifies CASSLKLSTDTQYF.